The rows below give T cell receptor beta chains drawn from one sample of a study of technical replicates of blood from a few donors. Produced via immunoSEQ multiplex PCR; TCRdb's table is partial and in-frame only. Of nearly 80,000 clones in the sample, roughly 97% are singletons; the top ten hold roughly 0.35%. Sequenced input: T cells isolated from PBMCs. The receptors originated from a human donor in good health. CDR3s include the opening cysteine and the closing phenylalanine or tryptophan. The D gene is left open where the match is weak. Size tells how often a clone was seen (once, few, many) or the class of an expanded clone, and some rows leave it out.

>TRBD1|TRBV5-6|TRBJ2-7|NA
TGTGCCAGCAGCCCTGACAGGGTAAGGGCCTACGAGCAGTACTTC
CASSPDRVRAYEQYF
>TRBD2|TRBV4-2|TRBJ2-5|NA
TGTGCCAGCAGCCAAGGAGGGCTAGCGGGAGAGACCCAGTACTTC
CASSQGGLAGETQYF
>NA|TRBV19|TRBJ1-1|NA
TGTGCCAGTAGTGCAGGGTTAAAAGCTTTCTTT
CASSAGLKAFF
>NA|TRBV13|TRBJ1-5|NA
TGTGCCAGCAGCTTAGGCCTAACAGCATATAGCAATCAGCCCCAGCATTTT
CASSLGLTAYSNQPQHF
>TRBD1|TRBV19|TRBJ1-5|NA
TGTGCCAGTAGTCTGACAGGGGTTCAGCCCCAGCATTTT
CASSLTGVQPQHF
>NA|TRBV11-2|TRBJ1-2|NA
TGTGCCAGCAGCTTAATCGACTCAGATGGCTACACCTTC
CASSLIDSDGYTF
>NA|TRBV2|TRBJ1-5|NA
TGTGCCAGCAATGACGCGGAGGGTTTGGGCAATCAGCCCCAGCATTTT
CASNDAEGLGNQPQHF
>TRBD1|TRBV30|TRBJ1-2|NA
TGTGCCTGGAGTCCGAGGGACAGGGTTAACTATGGCTACACCTTC
CAWSPRDRVNYGYTF
>NA|TRBV28|TRBJ1-5|NA
TGTGCCAGCAGTTGGGACATTAAGCAGCCCCAGCATTTT
CASSWDIKQPQHF
>NA|TRBV5-6|TRBJ1-2|NA
TGTGCCAGCAGCTTGTATACAGGGTTATTCAACTATGGCTACACCTTC
CASSLYTGLFNYGYTF
>TRBD1|TRBV5-4|TRBJ2-3|NA
TGTGCCAGCAGCTTGTCGACAGGGATGATGTGGAGCACAGATACGCAGTATTTT
CASSLSTGMMWSTDTQYF
>NA|TRBV6-6|TRBJ2-2|NA
TGTGCCAGCAGTCCGACAGGATTTAACGGGGAGCTGTTTTTT
CASSPTGFNGELFF
>NA|TRBV10-3|TRBJ2-2|NA
TGTGCCATCTCCTCTCCCCCGCTACGGGAGCTGTTTTTT
CAISSPPLRELFF
>NA|TRBV6-1|TRBJ2-1|NA
TGTGCCAGCGTACAGGCTAGCTCCTACAATGAGCAGTTCTTC
CASVQASSYNEQFF
>TRBD2|TRBV27|TRBJ2-5|NA
TGTGCCAGCAGTTTTCGACTAGCGGGAGGGGGAAGGGAGACCCAGTACTTC
CASSFRLAGGGRETQYF
>NA|TRBV7-3|TRBJ2-1|NA
TGTGCCAGCAGCTTAGGGCCAGCTGGGAATGAGCAGTTCTTC
CASSLGPAGNEQFF
>NA|TRBV4-2|TRBJ1-1|NA
TGTGCCAGCAGCCGAGATAGGGGGACTGAAGCTTTCTTT
CASSRDRGTEAFF
>TRBD2|TRBV4-2|TRBJ2-6|NA
TGTGCCAGCAGCTCGCAGCGGGAGAGAGCGGCCAACGTCCTGACTTTC
CASSSQRERAANVLTF
>TRBD1|TRBV5-1|TRBJ2-6|NA
TGCGCCAGCAGCTTGGACAGGGGTTACTCCGTGACTTTC
CASSLDRGYSVTF
>NA|TRBV5-1|TRBJ1-2|NA
TGCGCCAGCAGCTTGGGAGGGAGCGCCAACTATGGCTACACCTTC
CASSLGGSANYGYTF
>TRBD2|TRBV7-9|TRBJ2-7|NA
TGTGCCAGCAGCTACGCCGGGACTAGCGGGTGGCAGCAGTACTTC
CASSYAGTSGWQQYF
>TRBD2|TRBV4-1|TRBJ2-7|NA
TGCGCCAGCCGAGCGATTACTAGCGGGAGGGCCCGCTGCGAGCAGTACTTC
CASRAITSGRARCEQYF
>TRBD2|TRBV19|TRBJ2-1|NA
TGTGCCGCGGGGGGCAACGGTGAGCAGTTCTTC
CAAGGNGEQFF
>NA|TRBV7-2|TRBJ1-1|NA
TGTGCCAGCAGCTTAATCGCTAAGAACACTGAAGCTTTCTTT
CASSLIAKNTEAFF
>NA|TRBV2|TRBJ1-1|once
TGTGCCAGCAGGGAATCCACAGGGAGGGGGACTGAAGCTTTCTTT
CASRESTGRGTEAFF
>NA|TRBV14|TRBJ1-1|once
TGTGCCAGCAGCCAAGTCGGTACTGAAGCTTTCTTT
CASSQVGTEAFF
>TRBD2|TRBV15|TRBJ2-1|once
TGTGCCACCAACGGACTAGCGGGAGGGAGAAGCTCCTACAATGAGCAGTTCTTC
CATNGLAGGRSSYNEQFF